This TCR beta chain was sequenced during a study of PD-L1 blockade in urothelial cancer. This clone appeared a single time. Time point denoted: peripheral blood 6 weeks after treatment start. This CDR3 spans 14 amino acids. CDR1 SGHAT and CDR2 FQNNGV come from the germline V gene. V lost 5 bases to trimming and J lost 1 base, with 12 bases between them. Sequencing was performed with immunoSEQ multiplex PCR; in TCRdb, only in-frame clones are kept and a portion is missing. The repertoire holds tens of thousands of clones, with about 91% as singletons. This TCR was sampled from an elderly woman with urothelial cancer. The gene calls are TRBV11-2 and TRBJ2-7, with TRBD1 as a possible D gene (6 bases). Sequencing was performed on PBMCs, taken around atezolizumab (anti-PD-L1) treatment. The CDR3 loop reads CASSLGQKSYEQYF. CDR3 nucleotides: TGTGCCAGCAGCCTCGGACAGAAATCCTACGAGCAGTACTTC.